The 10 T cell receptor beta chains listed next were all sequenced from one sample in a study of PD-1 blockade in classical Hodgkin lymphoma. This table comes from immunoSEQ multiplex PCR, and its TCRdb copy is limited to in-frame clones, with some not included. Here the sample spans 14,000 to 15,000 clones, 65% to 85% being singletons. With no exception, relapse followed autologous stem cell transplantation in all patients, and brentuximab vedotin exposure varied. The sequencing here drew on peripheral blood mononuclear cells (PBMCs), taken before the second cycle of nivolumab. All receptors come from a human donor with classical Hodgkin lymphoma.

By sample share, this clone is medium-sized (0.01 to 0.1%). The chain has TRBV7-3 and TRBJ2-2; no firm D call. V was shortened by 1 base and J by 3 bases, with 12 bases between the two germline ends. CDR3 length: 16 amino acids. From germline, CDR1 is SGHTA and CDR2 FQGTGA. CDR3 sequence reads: CASSLNGPGDTGELFF. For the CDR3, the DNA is TGTGCCAGCAGCTTAAACGGGCCTGGGGACACCGGGGAGCTGTTTTTT.

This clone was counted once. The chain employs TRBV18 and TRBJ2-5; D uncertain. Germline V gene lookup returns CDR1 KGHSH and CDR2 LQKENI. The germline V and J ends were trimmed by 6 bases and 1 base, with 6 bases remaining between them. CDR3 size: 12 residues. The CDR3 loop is CASSIAQETQYF. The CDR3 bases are TGTGCCAGCTCCATAGCCCAAGAGACCCAGTACTTC.

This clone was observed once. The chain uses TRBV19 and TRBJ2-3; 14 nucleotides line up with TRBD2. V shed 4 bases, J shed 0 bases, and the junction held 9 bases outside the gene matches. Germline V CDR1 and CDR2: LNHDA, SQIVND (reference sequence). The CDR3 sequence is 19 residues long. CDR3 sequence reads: CASSNETSGGAVSTDTQYF. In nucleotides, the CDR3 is TGTGCCAGTAGTAATGAGACTAGCGGGGGGGCCGTCAGCACAGATACGCAGTATTTT.

The CDR3 is CASSLKLRGGSSYNEQFF. Here the CDR3 DNA reads TGCGCCAGCAGCTTAAAGCTAAGGGGGGGTAGCTCCTACAATGAGCAGTTCTTC. The V gene is TRBV5-1, the J gene TRBJ2-1, with D tentatively TRBD2 (7 bases). There are 18 residues in the CDR3. CDR1 and CDR2 from the germline V gene are SGHRS and YFSETQ. V was shortened by 2 bases and J by 0 bases, with 18 bases between the two germline ends.

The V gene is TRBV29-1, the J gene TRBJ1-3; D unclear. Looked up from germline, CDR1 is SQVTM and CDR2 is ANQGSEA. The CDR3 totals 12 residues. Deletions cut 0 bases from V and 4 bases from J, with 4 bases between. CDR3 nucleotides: TGCAGCGTTGAAGACGGGGGAAACACCATATATTTT. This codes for CSVEDGGNTIYF.

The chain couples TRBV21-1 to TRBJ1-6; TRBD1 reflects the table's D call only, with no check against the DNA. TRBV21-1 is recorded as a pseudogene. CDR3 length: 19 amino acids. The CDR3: CASSKQSRHRGRDGSPLHF. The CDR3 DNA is TGTGCCAGCAGCAAACAGAGTAGGCACAGGGGCCGCGATGGTTCACCCCTCCACTTT.

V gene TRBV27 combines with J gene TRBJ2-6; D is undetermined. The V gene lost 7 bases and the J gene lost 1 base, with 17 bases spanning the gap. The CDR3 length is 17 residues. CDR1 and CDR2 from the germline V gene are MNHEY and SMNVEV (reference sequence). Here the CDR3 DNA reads TGTGCCAGCACCAAAATTCTGAACTGGTCTGGGGCCAACGTCCTGACTTTC. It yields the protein CASTKILNWSGANVLTF.

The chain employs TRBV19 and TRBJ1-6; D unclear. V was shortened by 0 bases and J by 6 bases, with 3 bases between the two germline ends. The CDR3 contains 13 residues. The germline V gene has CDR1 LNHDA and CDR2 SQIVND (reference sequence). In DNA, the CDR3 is TGTGCCAGTAGTATAGAGACTAATTCACCCCTCCACTTT. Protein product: CASSIETNSPLHF.

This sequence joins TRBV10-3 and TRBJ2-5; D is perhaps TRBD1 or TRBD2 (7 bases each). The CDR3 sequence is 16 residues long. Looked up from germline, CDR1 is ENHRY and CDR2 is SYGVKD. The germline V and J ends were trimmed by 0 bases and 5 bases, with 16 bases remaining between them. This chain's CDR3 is CAISESGGTVLETQYF. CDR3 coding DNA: TGTGCCATCAGTGAGTCGGGGGGGACAGTTCTGGAGACCCAGTACTTC.

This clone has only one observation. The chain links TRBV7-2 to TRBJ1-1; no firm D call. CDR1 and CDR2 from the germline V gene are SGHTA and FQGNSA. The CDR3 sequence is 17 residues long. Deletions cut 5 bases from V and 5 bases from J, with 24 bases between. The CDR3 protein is CASSPHRWTARATEAFF. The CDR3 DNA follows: TGTGCCAGCAGCCCTCATAGGTGGACTGCCCGAGCGACTGAAGCTTTCTTT.